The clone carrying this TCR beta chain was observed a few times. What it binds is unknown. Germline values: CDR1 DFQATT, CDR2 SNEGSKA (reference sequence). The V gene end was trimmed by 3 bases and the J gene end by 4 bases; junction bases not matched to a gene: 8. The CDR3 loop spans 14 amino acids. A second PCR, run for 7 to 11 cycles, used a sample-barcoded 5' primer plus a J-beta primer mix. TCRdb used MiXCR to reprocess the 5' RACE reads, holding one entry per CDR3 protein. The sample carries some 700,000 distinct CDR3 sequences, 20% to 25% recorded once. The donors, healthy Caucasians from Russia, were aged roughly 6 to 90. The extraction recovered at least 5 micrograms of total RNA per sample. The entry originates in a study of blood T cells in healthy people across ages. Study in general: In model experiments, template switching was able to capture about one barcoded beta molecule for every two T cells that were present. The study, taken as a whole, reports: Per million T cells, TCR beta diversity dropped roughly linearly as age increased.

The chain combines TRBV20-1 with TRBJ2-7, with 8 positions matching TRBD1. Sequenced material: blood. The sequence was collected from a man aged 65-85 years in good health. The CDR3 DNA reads TGCAGTGCTAGTGTGCCAGGGGGCGCGTACGAGCAGTACTTC. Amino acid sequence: CSASVPGGAYEQYF.